This T cell receptor (beta chain) was sequenced during a study of cytomegalovirus exposure and HLA in healthy donors. Notes on the study in general: Later on, a genetic analysis was performed. It linked a missense variant in DCLRE1C with V- and J-gene trimming of TCR beta. The study listed 150 to 200 cytomegalovirus-associated TCR beta chains. Across donors, presence/absence analyses took sequencing depth to be roughly uniform.

This clone was counted between two and nine times. Antigen specificity is unknown. Germline V CDR1 and CDR2: GTSNPN, SVGIG (reference sequence). This CDR3 spans 15 amino acids. Germline trimming cut 2 bases from V and 2 bases from J; bases unmatched to any gene: 6. PCR amplification relied on 60 Vbeta primers (plus 13 Jbeta primers). Assay used: immunoSEQ multiplex PCR; TCRdb lists only in-frame clones, some missing. The data contain around 180,000 clones, 75% to 85% of them singletons. This chain joins TRBV30 and TRBJ2-5; 9 bases match TRBD1. Sequencing was performed on PBMCs. This TCR was sampled from a woman aged 18-29 years in good health and CMV-seropositive. Here the CDR3 reads CAWSYTGGSQETQYF. CDR3 nucleotides: TGTGCCTGGAGTTACACAGGGGGCTCTCAAGAGACCCAGTACTTC.